Here is one T cell receptor (beta chain) with its context. The CDR3 is 16 amino acids. V lost 2 bases, J lost 6 bases, and 11 bases stayed unmatched. From germline, CDR1 is KGHSH and CDR2 LQKENI. In the authors' methods: Researchers report that nucleated cell counts were estimated from reference gene primer amplification. Assay used: immunoSEQ multiplex PCR; TCRdb lists only in-frame clones, some missing. V and J calls and clone size follow that table, whereas D and trimming were derived from the DNA. This sample has more than 300,000 clones, with almost 90% found just once. Seattle cases were enrolled at active infection and followed longitudinally. The entry originates in a study of blood T cell repertoires in COVID-19.

The genes are TRBV18 and TRBJ1-1; the match to TRBD1 covers 8 bases. The sequenced sample was peripheral blood. The source is a woman between 65 and 79 years old with COVID-19, enrolled during active disease. The CDR3 bases are TGTGCCAGCTCACCATTTGCGCAGGGGGCCAACGCTGAAGCTTTCTTT. The encoded protein is CASSPFAQGANAEAFF.